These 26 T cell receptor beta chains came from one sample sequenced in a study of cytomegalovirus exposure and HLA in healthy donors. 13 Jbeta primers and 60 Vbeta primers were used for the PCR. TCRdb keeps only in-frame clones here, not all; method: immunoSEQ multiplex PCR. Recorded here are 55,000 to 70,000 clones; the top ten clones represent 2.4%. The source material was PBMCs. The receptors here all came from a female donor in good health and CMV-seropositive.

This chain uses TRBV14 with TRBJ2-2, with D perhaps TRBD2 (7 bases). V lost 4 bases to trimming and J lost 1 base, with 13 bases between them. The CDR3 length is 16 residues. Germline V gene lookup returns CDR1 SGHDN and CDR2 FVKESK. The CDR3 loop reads CASSLPGGLNTGELFF. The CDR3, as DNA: TGTGCCAGCAGCCTCCCGGGGGGCCTGAACACCGGGGAGCTGTTTTTT.

The CDR3 nucleotides read TGTGCCAGCAGCTTGGGACAGGCGTACACTGAAGCTTTCTTT. It codes for CASSLGQAYTEAFF. The chain has TRBV5-6 and TRBJ1-1; the D gene is possibly TRBD1 (6 bases). The germline gives CDR1 SGHDT, CDR2 YYEEEE. V shed 0 bases and J shed 3 bases, with 9 bases lying between them. This CDR3 contains 14 residues.

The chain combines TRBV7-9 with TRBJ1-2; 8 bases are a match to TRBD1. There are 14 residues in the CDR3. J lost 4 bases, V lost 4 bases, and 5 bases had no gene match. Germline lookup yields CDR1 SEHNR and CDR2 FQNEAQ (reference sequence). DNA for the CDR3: TGTGCCAGCAGCTCCTCGGACAGGGCCTATGGCTACACCTTC. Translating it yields CASSSSDRAYGYTF.

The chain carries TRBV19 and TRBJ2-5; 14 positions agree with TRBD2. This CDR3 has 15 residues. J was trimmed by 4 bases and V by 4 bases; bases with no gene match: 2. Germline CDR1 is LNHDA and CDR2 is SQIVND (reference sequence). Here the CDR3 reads CASSRLAGGPETQYF. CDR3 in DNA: TGTGCCAGTAGTAGACTAGCGGGAGGGCCAGAGACCCAGTACTTC.

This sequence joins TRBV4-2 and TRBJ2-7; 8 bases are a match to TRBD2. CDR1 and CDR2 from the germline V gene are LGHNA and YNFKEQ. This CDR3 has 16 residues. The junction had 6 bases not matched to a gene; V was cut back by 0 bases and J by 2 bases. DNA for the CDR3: TGTGCCAGCAGCCAAGATTGGGCTAGCGGGCCCTACGAGCAGTACTTC. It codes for CASSQDWASGPYEQYF.

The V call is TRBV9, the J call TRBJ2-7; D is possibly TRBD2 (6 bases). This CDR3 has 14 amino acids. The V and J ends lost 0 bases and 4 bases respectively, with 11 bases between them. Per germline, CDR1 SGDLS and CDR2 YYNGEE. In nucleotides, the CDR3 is TGTGCCAGCAGCGTAGATTTCGGGGGTTACGAGCAGTACTTC. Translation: CASSVDFGGYEQYF.

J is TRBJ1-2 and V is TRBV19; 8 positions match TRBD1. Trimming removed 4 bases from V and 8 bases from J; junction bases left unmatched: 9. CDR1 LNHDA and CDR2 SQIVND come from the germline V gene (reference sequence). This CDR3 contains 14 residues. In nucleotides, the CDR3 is TGTGCCAGTAGTACCCCGGACAGGGCTAGCGGCTACACCTTC. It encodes CASSTPDRASGYTF. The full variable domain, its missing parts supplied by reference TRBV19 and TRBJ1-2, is DGGITQSPKYLFRKEGQNVTLSCEQNLNHDAMYWYRQDPGQGLRLIYYSQIVNDFQKGDIAEGYSVSREKKESFPLTVTSAQKNPTAFYLCASSTPDRASGYTFGSGTRLTVV.

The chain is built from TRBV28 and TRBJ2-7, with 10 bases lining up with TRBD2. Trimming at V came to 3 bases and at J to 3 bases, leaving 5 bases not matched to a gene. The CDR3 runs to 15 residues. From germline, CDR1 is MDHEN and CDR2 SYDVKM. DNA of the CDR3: TGTGCCAGCAGTTTGAGGCTAGCGGGGGTCTACGAGCAGTACTTC. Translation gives CASSLRLAGVYEQYF.

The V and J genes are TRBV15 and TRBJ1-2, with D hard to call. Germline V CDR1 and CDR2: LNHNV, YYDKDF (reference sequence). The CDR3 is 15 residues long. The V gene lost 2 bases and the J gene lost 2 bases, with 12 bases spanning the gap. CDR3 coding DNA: TGTGCCACCAGCAGACCTCCCGCCAGGAACTATGGCTACACCTTC. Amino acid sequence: CATSRPPARNYGYTF. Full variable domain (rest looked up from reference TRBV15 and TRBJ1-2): DAMVIQNPRYQVTQFGKPVTLSCSQTLNHNVMYWYQQKSSQAPKLLFHYYDKDFNNEADTPDNFQSRRPNTSFCFLDIRSPGLGDTAMYLCATSRPPARNYGYTFGSGTRLTVV.

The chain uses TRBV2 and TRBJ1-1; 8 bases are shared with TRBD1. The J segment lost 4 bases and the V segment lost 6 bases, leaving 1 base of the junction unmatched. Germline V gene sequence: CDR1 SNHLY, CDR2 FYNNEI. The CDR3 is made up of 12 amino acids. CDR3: CASRDRATEAFF. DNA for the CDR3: TGTGCCAGCAGGGACAGGGCCACTGAAGCTTTCTTT.

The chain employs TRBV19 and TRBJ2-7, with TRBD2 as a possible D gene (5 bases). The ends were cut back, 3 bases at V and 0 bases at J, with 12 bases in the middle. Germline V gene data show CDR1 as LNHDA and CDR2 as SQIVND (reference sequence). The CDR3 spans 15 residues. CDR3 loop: CASSIRGWDSYEQYF. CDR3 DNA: TGTGCCAGTAGTATCCGAGGGTGGGACTCCTACGAGCAGTACTTC.

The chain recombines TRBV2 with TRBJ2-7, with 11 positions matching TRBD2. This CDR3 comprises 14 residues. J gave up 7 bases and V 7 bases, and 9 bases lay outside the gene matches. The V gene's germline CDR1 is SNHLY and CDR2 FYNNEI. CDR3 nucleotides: TGTGCCAGCACCTCACTAGCGGGGGCGGGGGAGCAGTACTTC. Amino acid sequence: CASTSLAGAGEQYF.

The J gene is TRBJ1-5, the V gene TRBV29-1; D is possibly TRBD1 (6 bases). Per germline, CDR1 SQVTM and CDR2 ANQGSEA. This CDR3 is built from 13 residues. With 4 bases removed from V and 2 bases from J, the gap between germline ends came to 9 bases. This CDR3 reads CSVGQEGNQPQHF. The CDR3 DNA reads TGCAGCGTTGGACAGGAAGGCAATCAGCCCCAGCATTTT.

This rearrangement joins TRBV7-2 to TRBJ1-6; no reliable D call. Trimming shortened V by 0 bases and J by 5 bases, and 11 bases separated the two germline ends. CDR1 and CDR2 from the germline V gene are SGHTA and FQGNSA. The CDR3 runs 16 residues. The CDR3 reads CASSLASNGNNSPLHF. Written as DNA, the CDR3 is TGTGCCAGCAGCTTAGCCTCAAATGGCAATAATTCACCCCTCCACTTT.

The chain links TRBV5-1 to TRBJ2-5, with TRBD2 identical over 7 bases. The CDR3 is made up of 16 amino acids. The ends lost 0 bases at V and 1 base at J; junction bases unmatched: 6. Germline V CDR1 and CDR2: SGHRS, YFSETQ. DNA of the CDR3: TGCGCCAGCAGCTTGGGGCCTAGCGGATCCCAAGAGACCCAGTACTTC. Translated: CASSLGPSGSQETQYF.

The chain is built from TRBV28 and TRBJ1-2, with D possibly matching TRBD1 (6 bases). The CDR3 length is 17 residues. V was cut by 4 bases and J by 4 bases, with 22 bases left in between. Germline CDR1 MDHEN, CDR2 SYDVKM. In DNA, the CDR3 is TGTGCCAGCAGTTCATATCGGGATTTGACAGGAACCTATGGCTACACCTTC. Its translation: CASSSYRDLTGTYGYTF.

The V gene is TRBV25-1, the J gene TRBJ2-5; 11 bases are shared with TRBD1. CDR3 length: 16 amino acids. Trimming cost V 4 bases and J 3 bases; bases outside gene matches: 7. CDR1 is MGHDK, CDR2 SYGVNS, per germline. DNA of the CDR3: TGTGCCAGCAGTGTTCGGGACAGGGGGTTTGAAGAGACCCAGTACTTC. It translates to CASSVRDRGFEETQYF.

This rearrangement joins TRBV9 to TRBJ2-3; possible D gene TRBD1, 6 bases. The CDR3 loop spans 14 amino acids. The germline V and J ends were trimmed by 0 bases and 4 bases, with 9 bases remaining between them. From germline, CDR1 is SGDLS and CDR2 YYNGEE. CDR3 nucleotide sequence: TGTGCCAGCAGCGTAGAACAGGGTGCAGATACGCAGTATTTT. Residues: CASSVEQGADTQYF.

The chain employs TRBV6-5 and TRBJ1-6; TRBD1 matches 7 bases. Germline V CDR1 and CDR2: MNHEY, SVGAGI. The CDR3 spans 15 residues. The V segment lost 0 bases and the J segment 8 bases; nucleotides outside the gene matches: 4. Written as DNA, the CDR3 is TGTGCCAGCAGTTACTCGACTCAGGGGGATTCACCCCTCCACTTT. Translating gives CASSYSTQGDSPLHF.

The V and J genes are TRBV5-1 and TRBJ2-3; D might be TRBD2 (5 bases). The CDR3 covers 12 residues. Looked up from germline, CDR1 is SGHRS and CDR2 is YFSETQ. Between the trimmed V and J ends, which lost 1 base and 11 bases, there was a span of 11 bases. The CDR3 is CASSLNEGGQYF. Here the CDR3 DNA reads TGCGCCAGCAGCTTGAATGAGGGTGGGCAGTATTTT.

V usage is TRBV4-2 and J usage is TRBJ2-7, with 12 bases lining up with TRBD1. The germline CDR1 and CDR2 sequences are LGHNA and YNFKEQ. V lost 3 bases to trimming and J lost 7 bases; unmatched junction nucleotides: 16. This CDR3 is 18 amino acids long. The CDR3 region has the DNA TGTGCCAGCAGCCAGGGTCCACATCCGGGACAGGGGGCTTGGGAGCAGTACTTC. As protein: CASSQGPHPGQGAWEQYF.

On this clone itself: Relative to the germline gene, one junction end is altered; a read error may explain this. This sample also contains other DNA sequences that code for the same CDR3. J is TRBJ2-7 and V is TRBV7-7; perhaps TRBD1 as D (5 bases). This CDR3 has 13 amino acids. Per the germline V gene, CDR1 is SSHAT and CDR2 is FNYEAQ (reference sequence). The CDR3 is CASSLEAGYEQYF. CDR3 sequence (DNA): TGTGCTAGCAGCTTAGAGGCAGGGTACGAGCAGTACTTC. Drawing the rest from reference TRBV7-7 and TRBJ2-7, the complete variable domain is GAGVSQSPRYKVTKRGQDVTLRCDPISSHATLYWYQQALGQGPEFLTYFNYEAQPDKSGLPSDRFSAERPEGSISTLTIQRTEQRDSAMYRCASSLEAGYEQYFGPGTRLTVT.

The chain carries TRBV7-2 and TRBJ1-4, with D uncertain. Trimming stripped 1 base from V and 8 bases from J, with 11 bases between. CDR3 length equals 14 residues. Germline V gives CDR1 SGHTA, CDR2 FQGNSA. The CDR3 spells CASSLGLLGEKLFF. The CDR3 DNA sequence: TGTGCCAGCAGCTTAGGACTCCTAGGCGAAAAACTGTTTTTT.

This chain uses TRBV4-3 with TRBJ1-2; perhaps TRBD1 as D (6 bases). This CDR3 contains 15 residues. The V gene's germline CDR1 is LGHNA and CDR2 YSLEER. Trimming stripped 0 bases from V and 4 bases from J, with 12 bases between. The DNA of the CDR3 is TGCGCCAGCAGCCAAGAACAGGGCCCATTCTATGGCTACACCTTC. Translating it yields CASSQEQGPFYGYTF.

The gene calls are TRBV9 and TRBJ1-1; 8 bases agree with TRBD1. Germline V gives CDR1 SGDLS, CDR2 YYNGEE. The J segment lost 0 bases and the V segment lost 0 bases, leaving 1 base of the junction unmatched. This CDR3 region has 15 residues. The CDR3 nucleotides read TGTGCCAGCAGCGTAGAGGACAGGGTGAACACTGAAGCTTTCTTT. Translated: CASSVEDRVNTEAFF.

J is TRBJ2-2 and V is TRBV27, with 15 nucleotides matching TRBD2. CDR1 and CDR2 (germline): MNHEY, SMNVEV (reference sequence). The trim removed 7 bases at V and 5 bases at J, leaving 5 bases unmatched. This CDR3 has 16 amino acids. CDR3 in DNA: TGTGCCAGCACCGGACTAGCGGGGGGGCAGACCGGGGAGCTGTTTTTT. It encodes CASTGLAGGQTGELFF.